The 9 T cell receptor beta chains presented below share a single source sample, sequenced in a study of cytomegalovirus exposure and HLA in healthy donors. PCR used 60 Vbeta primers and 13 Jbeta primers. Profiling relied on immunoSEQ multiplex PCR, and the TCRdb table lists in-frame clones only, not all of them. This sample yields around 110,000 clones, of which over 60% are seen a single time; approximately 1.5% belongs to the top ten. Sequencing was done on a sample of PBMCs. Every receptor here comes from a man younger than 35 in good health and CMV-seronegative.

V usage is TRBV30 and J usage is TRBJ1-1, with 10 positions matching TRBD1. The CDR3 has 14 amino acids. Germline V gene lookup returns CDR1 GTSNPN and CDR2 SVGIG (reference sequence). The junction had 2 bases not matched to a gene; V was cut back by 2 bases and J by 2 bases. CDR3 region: CAWSWTGGNTEAFF. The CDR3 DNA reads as TGTGCCTGGAGTTGGACAGGGGGTAACACTGAAGCTTTCTTT.

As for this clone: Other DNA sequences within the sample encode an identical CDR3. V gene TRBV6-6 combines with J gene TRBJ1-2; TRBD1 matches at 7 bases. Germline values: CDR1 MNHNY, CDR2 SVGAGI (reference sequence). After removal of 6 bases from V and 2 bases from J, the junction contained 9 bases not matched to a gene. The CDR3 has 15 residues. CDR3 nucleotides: TGTGCCAGCAGCACACAAACGACAGGGAACTATGGCTACACCTTC. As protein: CASSTQTTGNYGYTF.

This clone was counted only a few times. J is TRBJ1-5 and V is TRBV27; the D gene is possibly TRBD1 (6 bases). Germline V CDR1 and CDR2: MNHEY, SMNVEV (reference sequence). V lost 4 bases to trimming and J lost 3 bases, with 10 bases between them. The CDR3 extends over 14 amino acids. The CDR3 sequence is CASSSGATNQPQHF. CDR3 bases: TGTGCCAGCAGTTCAGGGGCGACCAATCAGCCCCAGCATTTT.

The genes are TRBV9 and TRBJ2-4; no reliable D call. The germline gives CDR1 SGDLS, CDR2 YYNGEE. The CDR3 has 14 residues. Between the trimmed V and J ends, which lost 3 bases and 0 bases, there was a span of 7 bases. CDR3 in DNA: TGTGCCAGCAGCGCGACTGTAGCCAAAAACATTCAGTACTTC. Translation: CASSATVAKNIQYF.

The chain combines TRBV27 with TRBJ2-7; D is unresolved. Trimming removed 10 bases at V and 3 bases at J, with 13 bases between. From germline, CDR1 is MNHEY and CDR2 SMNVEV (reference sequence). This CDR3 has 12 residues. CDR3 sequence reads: CATTDNFYEQYF. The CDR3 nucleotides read TGTGCCACTACCGACAATTTCTACGAGCAGTACTTC.

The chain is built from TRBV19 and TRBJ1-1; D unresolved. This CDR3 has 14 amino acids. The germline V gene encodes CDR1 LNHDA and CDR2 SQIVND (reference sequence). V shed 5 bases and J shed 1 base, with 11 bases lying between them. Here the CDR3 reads CASSVYGKNTEAFF. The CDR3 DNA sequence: TGTGCCAGTAGTGTTTACGGGAAGAACACTGAAGCTTTCTTT.

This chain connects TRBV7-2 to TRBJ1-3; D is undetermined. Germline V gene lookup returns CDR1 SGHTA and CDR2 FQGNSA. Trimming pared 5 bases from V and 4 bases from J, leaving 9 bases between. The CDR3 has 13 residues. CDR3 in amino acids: CASSTTGGNTIYF. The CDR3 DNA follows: TGTGCCAGCAGCACCACCGGGGGAAACACCATATATTTT.

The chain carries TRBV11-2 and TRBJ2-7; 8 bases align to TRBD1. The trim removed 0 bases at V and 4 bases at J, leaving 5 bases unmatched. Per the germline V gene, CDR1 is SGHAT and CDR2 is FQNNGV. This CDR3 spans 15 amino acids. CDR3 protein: CASSLDATGVYEQYF. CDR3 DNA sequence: TGTGCCAGCAGCTTAGACGCGACAGGGGTATACGAGCAGTACTTC.

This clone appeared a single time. The CDR3 sequence is CASSLSWGQGARTGELFF. CDR3 nucleotides: TGTGCCAGCAGTTTATCGTGGGGACAGGGGGCGCGCACCGGGGAGCTGTTTTTT. The chain is built from TRBV27 and TRBJ2-2; 12 nucleotides align to TRBD1. The CDR3 length is 18 residues. The germline V gene has CDR1 MNHEY and CDR2 SMNVEV (reference sequence). V lost 0 bases and J lost 4; bases outside the gene matches: 6.